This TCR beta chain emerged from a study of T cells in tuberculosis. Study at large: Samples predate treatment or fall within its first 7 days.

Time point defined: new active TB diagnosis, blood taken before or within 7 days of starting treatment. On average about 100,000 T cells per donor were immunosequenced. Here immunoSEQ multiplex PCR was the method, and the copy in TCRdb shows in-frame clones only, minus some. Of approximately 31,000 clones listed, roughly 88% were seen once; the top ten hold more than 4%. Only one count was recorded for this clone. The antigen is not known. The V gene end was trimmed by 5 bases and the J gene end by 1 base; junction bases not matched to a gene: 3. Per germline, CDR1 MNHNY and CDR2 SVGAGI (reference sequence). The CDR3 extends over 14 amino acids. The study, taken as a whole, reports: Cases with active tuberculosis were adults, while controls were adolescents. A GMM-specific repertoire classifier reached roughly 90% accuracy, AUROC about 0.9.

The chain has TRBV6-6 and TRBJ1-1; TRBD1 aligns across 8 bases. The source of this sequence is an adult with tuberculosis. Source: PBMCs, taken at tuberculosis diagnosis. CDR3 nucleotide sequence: TGTGCCAGCAGTAACGACAGGGGGAACACTGAAGCTTTCTTT. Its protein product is CASSNDRGNTEAFF.